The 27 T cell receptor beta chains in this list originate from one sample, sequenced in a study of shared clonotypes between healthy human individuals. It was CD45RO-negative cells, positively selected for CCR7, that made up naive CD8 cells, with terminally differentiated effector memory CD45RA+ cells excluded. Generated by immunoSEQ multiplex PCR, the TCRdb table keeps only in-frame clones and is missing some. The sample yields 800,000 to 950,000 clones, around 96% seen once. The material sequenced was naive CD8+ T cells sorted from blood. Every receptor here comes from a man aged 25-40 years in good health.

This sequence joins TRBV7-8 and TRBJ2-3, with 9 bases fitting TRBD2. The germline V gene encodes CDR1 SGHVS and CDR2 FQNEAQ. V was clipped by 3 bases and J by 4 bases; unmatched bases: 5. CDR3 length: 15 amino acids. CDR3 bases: TGTGCCAGCAGCTTCTATCGACTAGCGGCAGATACGCAGTATTTT. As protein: CASSFYRLAADTQYF. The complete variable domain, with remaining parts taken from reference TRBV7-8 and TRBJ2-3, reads GAGVSQSPRYKVAKRGQDVALRCDPISGHVSLFWYQQALGQGPEFLTYFQNEAQLDKSGLPSDRFFAERPEGSVSTLKIQRTQQEDSAVYLCASSFYRLAADTQYFGPGTRLTVL.

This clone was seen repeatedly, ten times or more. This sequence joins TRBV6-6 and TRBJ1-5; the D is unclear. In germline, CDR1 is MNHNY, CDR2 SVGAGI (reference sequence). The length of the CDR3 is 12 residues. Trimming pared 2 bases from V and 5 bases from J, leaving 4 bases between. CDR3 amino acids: CASSYAYQPQHF. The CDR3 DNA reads TGTGCCAGCAGTTACGCTTATCAGCCCCAGCATTTT.

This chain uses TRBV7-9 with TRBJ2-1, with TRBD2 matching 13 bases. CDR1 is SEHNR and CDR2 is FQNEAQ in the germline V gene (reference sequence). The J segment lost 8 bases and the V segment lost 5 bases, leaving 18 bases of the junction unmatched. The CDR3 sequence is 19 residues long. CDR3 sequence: CASSPRTSGRAHRLDEQFF. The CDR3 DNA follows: TGTGCCAGCAGCCCACGAACTAGCGGGAGGGCCCATCGTCTCGATGAGCAGTTCTTC.

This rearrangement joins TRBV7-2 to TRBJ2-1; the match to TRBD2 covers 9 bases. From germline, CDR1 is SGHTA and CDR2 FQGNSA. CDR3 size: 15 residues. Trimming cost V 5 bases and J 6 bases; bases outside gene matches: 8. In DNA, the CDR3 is TGTGCCAGCAGCCTAATAGCGGGAGCGGGCAATGAGCAGTTCTTC. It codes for CASSLIAGAGNEQFF.

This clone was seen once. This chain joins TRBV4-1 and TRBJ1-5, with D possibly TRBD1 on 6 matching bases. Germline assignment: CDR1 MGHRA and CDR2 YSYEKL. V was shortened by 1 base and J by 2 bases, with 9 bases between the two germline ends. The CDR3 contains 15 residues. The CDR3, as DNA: TGCGCCAGCAGCCAAGTAACAGGGCGCAATCAGCCCCAGCATTTT. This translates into CASSQVTGRNQPQHF.

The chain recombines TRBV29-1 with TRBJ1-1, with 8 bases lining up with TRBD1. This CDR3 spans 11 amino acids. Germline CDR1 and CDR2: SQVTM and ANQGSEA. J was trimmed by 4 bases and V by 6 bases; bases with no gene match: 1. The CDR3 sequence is CSVDRGTEAFF. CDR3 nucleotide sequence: TGCAGCGTAGACAGGGGCACTGAAGCTTTCTTT.

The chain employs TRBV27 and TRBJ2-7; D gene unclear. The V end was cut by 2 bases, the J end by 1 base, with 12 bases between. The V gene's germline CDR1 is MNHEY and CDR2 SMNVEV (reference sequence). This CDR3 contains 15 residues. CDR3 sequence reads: CASSLGAERSYEQYF. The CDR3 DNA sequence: TGTGCCAGCAGTTTAGGCGCGGAAAGGTCCTACGAGCAGTACTTC.

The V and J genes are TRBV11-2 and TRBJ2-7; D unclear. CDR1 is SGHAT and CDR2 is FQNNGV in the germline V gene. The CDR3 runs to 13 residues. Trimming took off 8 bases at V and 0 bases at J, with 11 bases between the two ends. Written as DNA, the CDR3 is TGTGCCAGCGAGTCTGCGGTCTCCTACGAGCAGTACTTC. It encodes CASESAVSYEQYF.

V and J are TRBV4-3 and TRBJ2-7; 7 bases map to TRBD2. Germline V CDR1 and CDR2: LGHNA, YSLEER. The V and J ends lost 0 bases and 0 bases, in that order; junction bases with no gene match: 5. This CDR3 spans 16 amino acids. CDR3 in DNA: TGCGCCAGCAGCCAAGACCCCGGGAGGAGCTCCTACGAGCAGTACTTC. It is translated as CASSQDPGRSSYEQYF.

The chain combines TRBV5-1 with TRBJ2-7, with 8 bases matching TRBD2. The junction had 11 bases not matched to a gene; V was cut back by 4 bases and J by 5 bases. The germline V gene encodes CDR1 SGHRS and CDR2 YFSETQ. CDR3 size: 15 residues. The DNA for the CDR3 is TGCGCCAGCAGCCCCTTCCGGGAGGGCCACCACGAGCAGTACTTC. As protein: CASSPFREGHHEQYF.

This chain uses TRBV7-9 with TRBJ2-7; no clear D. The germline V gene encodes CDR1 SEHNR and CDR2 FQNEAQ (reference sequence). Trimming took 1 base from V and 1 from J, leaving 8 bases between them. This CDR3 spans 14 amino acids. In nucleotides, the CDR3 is TGTGCCAGCAGCTTAGAGGGAAAATCCTACGAGCAGTACTTC. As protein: CASSLEGKSYEQYF.

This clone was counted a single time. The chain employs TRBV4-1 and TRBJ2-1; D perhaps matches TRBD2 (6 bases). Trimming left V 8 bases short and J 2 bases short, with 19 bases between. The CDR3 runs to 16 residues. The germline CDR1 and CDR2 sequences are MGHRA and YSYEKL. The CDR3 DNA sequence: TGCGCCAGCGGACTACAACTAGTCCCCCCCTACAATGAGCAGTTCTTC. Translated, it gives CASGLQLVPPYNEQFF.

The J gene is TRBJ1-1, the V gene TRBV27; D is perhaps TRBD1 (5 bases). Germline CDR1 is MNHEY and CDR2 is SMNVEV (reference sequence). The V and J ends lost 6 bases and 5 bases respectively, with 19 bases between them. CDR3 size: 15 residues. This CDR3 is CASREPAWGETEAFF. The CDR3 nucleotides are TGTGCCAGCAGAGAACCCGCATGGGGGGAGACTGAAGCTTTCTTT.

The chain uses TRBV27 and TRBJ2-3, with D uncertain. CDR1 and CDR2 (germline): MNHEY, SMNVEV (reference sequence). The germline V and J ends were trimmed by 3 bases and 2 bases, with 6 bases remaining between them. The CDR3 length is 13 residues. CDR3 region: CASSFHNTDTQYF. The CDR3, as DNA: TGTGCCAGCAGTTTCCACAACACAGATACGCAGTATTTT.

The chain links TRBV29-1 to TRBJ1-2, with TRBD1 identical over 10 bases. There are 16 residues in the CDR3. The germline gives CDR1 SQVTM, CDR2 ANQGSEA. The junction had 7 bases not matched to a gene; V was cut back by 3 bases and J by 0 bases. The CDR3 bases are TGCAGCGTTGACGGGACAGGGGAGTTAGCTAACTATGGCTACACCTTC. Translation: CSVDGTGELANYGYTF. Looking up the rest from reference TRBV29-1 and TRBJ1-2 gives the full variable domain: SAVISQKPSRDICQRGTSLTIQCQVDSQVTMMFWYRQQPGQSLTLIATANQGSEATYESGFVIDKFPISRPNLTFSTLTVSNMSPEDSSIYLCSVDGTGELANYGYTFGSGTRLTVV.

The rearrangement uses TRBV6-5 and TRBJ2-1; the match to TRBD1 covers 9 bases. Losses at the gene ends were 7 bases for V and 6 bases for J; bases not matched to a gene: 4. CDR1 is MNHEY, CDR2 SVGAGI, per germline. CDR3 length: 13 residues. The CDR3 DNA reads TGTGCCAGCACAGGGACAGGGTTCAATGAGCAGTTCTTC. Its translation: CASTGTGFNEQFF.

CDR3 in DNA: TGTGCCAGCAGCGCCGACAGGGCGACGGGTGAAGCTTTCTTT. Amino acids: CASSADRATGEAFF. This chain uses TRBV9 with TRBJ1-1, with 7 positions matching TRBD1. Germline V gene data show CDR1 as SGDLS and CDR2 as YYNGEE. V was pared by 3 bases and J by 7 bases, with 9 bases of the junction left unmatched. The CDR3 totals 14 residues.

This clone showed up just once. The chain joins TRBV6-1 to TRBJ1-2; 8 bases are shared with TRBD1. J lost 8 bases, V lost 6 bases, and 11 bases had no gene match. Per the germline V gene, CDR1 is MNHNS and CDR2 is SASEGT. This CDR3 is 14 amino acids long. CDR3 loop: CASSPGQGRDGYTF. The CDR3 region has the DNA TGTGCCAGCAGCCCAGGACAGGGAAGGGACGGCTACACCTTC.

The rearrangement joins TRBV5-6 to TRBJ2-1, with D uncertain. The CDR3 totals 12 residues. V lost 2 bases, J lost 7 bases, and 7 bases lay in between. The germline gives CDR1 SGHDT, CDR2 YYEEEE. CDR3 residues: CASSFIGNEQFF. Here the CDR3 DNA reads TGTGCCAGCAGCTTTATTGGAAATGAGCAGTTCTTC.

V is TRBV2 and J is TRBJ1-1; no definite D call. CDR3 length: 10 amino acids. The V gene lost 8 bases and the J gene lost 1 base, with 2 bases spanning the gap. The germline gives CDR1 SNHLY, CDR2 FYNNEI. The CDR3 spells CASANTEAFF. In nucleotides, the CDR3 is TGTGCCAGCGCGAACACTGAAGCTTTCTTT.

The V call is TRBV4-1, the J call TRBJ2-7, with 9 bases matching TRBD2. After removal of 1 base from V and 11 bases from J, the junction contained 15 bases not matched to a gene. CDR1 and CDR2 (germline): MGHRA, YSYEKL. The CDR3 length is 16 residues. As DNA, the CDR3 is TGCGCCAGCAGCCAAGCTATTACTTCGACTAGCGGTAGGAAGTACTTC. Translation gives CASSQAITSTSGRKYF.

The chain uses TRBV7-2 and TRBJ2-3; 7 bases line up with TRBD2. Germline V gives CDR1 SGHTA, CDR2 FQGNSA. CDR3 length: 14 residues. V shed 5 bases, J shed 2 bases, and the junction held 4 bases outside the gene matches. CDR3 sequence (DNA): TGTGCCAGCAGCACACTAGCGCACACAGATACGCAGTATTTT. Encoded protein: CASSTLAHTDTQYF.

This CDR3 is CASSRRKLPPSEKLFF. CDR3 DNA sequence: TGTGCCAGTAGTAGAAGGAAGTTACCACCGAGTGAAAAACTGTTTTTT. The chain combines TRBV19 with TRBJ1-4; no clear D. CDR1 and CDR2 from the germline V gene are LNHDA and SQIVND (reference sequence). CDR3 size: 16 residues. V gave up 4 bases and J gave up 7 bases, with 19 bases separating them.

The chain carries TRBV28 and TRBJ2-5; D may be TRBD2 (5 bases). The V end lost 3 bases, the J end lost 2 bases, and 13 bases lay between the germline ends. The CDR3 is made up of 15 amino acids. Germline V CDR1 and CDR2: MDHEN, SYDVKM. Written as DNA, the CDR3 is TGTGCCAGCAGTTTGAGGGAATGGCGACAAGAGACCCAGTACTTC. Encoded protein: CASSLREWRQETQYF.

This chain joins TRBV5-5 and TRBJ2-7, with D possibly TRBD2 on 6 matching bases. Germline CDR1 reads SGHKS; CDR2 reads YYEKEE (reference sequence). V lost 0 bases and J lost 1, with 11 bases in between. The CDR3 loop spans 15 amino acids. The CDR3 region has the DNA TGTGCCAGCAGCTTGGCCGGCGGGGCTTCCTACGAGCAGTACTTC. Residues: CASSLAGGASYEQYF.

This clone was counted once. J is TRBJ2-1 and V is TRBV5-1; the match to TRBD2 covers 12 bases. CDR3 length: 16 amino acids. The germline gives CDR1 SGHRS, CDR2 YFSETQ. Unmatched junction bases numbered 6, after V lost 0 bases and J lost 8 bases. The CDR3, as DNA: TGCGCCAGCAGCTTGGCCCTAGCGGGAGGGTTCGATGAGCAGTTCTTC. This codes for CASSLALAGGFDEQFF.

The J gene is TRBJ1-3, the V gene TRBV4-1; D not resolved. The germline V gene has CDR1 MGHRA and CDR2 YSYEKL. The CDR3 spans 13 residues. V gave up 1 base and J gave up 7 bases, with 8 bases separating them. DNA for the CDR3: TGCGCCAGCAGCCAAGTTGGAGGTAACACCATATATTTT. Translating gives CASSQVGGNTIYF.